The source of this T cell receptor (beta chain) is a study of T cell repertoires in cytomegalovirus infection (dated by TCRdb to the late 2010s). Background on the whole study: Because public TCR beta signatures pointed to carriage of CMV infection together with the matching HLA type, the HLA type of each donor mattered for the analysis. Broader findings and caveats from the paper: The ex vivo response was dominated by HLA-C-restricted CMV-specific TCR beta clonotypes, which also provided the single most frequent clonotype in two of eight donors. In both this cohort and an independent roughly 350-donor cohort, the cumulative frequency of public TCR beta family members distinguished carriers of CMV infection plus the relevant HLA type.

This clonotype was counted many times. Which antigen it targets is not known. Per-base qualities were not stored, and no clone one base away is much larger. Sequencing took place on an Illumina HiSeq 1500. TCRdb reran the public reads through fastp at Q25 and MiXCR, keeping productive beta chains. For every CDR3 protein sequence, its rows merge into one entry that carries the most common genes and DNA. A total of 150,000 to 200,000 distinct CDR3 sequences appear in this sample, around 14% of them only once. The ten largest clones capture roughly 27% of the sample. Trimming leaves V shorter by 0 bases and J shorter by 3 bases, with the junction holding 0 bases beyond the gene matches. The germline V gene specifies MNHEY as CDR1 and SVGAGI as CDR2. Including the terminal cysteine and phenylalanine, the CDR3 comprises 15 residues. The DNA shown is the 45-base CDR3, in frame from base 1.

The sequence was collected from a human donor in good health (CMV status not recorded). Some clones in this sample may be carry-over from other donors' samples. Sequencing was done on a sample of PBMCs. In this chain, TRBV6-5 is recombined with TRBJ2-5; the central 11 bases match TRBD2. The DNA is as follows: TGTGCCAGCAGTTACTCGGGACTAGCGGAAGAGACCCAGTACTTC. This gives the protein CASSYSGLAEETQYF.